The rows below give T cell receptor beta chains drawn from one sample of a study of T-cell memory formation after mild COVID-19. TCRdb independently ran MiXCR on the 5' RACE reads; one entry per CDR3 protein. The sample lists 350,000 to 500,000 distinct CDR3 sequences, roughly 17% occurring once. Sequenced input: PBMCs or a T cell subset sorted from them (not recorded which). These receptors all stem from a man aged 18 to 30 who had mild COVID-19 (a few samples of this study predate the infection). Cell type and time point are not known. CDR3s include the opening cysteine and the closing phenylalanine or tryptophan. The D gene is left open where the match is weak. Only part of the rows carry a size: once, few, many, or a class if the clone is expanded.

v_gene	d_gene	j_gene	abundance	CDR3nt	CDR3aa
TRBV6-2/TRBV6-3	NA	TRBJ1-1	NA	TGTGCCAGCAGTTACCGGCCTAACACTGAAGCTTTCTTT	CASSYRPNTEAFF
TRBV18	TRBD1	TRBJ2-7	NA	TGTGCCAGCTCACCAGAGATGAAAAGGGACAGGGGATCCTACGAGCAGTACTTC	CASSPEMKRDRGSYEQYF
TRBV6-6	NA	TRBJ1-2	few	TGTGCCAGCAGTTACGCGAGTGGCTACACCTTC	CASSYASGYTF
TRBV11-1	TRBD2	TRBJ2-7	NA	TGTGCCAGCAGCTTGGGCGGGACTACCTACGAGCAGTACTTC	CASSLGGTTYEQYF
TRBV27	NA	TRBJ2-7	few	TGTGCCAGCAGTTTCCCTAACGAGCAGTACTTC	CASSFPNEQYF
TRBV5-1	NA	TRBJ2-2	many	TGCGCCAGCTCGGAGGGGGCGAACACCGGGGAGCTGTTTTTT	CASSEGANTGELFF
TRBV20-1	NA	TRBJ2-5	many	TGCAGTGCTAGAGAGCCAGCGGTGGGTCAAGAGACCCAGTACTTC	CSAREPAVGQETQYF
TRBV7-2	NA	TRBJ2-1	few	TGTGCCAGCAGCCCAGGCGACGCGTCCTACAATGAGCAGTTCTTC	CASSPGDASYNEQFF
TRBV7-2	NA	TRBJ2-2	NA	TGTGCCAGCAGACGCAGGGGCATGAACACCGGGGAGCTGTTTTTT	CASRRRGMNTGELFF
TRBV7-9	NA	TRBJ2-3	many	TGTGCCAGCAGCTTAGTAGTTATTGGCCCAGATACGCAGTATTTT	CASSLVVIGPDTQYF
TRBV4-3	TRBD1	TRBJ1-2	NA	TGCGCCAGCAGCCAGATGACAGGGACTGGTGGCTACACCTTC	CASSQMTGTGGYTF
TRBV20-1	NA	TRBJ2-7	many	TGCAGTGCTAGTCTCCCGGGGTCTACCTACGAGCAGTACTTC	CSASLPGSTYEQYF
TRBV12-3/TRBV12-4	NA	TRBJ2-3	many	TGTGCCAGCAGTCGCAGTCTGGCACCAATCACAGATACGCAGTATTTT	CASSRSLAPITDTQYF
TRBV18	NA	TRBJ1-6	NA	TGTGCCAGCTCACCAGGACAGCCAACCTCGATCTATAATTCACCCCTCCACTTT	CASSPGQPTSIYNSPLHF
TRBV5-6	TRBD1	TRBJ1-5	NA	TGTGCCAGCAGCTTGTATGTAGGCAGGGGGGAACGGCCCCAGCATTTT	CASSLYVGRGERPQHF
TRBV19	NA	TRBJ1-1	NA	TGTGCCAGTACGGTGGGGGGTGTAAACACTGAAGCTTTCTTT	CASTVGGVNTEAFF
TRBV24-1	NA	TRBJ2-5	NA	TGTGCCACCAGTGACCTGAGGGGCGGAGAGACCCAGTACTTC	CATSDLRGGETQYF
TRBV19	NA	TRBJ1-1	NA	TGTGCCAGTAGTATAGCGACAGTAAACACTGAAGCTTTCTTT	CASSIATVNTEAFF
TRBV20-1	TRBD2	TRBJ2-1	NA	TGCAGTGCTAGAGATTCGGCTAGCGGGGGGGCGAGCTCCTACAATGAGCAGTTCTTC	CSARDSASGGASSYNEQFF
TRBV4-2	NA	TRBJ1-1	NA	TGTGCCAGCAGCCCAGCCCTCAGGAGACAGGTCCCTCACACTGAAGCTTTCTTT	CASSPALRRQVPHTEAFF
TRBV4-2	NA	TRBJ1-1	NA	TGTGCCAGCAGCCAAGATCGGGCGTCCGCTGAAGCTTTCTTT	CASSQDRASAEAFF
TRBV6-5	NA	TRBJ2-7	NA	TGTGCCAGCAGTACCCCCCGAGGAGGGAGCTACGAGCAGTACTTC	CASSTPRGGSYEQYF
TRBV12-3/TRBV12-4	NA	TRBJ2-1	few	TGTGCCAGCAACCCGGGGCCCAGCTCCTACAATGAGCAGTTCTTC	CASNPGPSSYNEQFF
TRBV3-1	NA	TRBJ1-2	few	TGTGCCAGCAGCCAATTCTTGGACAGCCCTAGTGGCTACACCTTC	CASSQFLDSPSGYTF
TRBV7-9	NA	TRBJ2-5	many	TGTGCCAGCAGTCGGACAACCGGGGAGACCCAGTACTTC	CASSRTTGETQYF
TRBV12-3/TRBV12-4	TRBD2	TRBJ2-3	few	TGTGCCAGCAGTCCGCGCTTAGCGGGGGACTTCACAGATACGCAGTATTTT	CASSPRLAGDFTDTQYF
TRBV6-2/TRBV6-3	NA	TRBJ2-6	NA	TGTGCCAGCAGTTCCGGTACCGTCACTGGGGCCAACGTCCTGACTTTC	CASSSGTVTGANVLTF
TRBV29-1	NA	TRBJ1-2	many	TGCAGCGACCGAGAAGGAGCCCTATATGGCTACACCTTC	CSDREGALYGYTF
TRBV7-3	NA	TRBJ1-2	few	TGTGCCAGCAGCTCCGACAGCCTGAACCCCTATGGCTACACCTTC	CASSSDSLNPYGYTF
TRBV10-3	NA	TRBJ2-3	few	TGTGCCATCAGGGCAGAAAGCACAGATACGCAGTATTTT	CAIRAESTDTQYF
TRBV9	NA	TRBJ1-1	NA	TGTGCCAGCAGCGTAGAGGGGGGGAGGTTAGCTTTCTTT	CASSVEGGRLAFF
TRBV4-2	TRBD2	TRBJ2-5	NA	TGTGCCAGCAGGCCCGGTTTGGCTAGCGGGGGGGGAGAGACCCAGTACTTC	CASRPGLASGGGETQYF
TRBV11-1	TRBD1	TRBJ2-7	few	TGTGCCAGCAGCTTTGTCGGACAGGACTACGAGCAGTACTTC	CASSFVGQDYEQYF
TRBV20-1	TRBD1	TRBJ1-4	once	TGCAGTGCTGTAGACAGGGCGGCTAATGAAAAACTGTTTTTT	CSAVDRAANEKLFF
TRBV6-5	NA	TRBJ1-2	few	TGTGCCAGCAGTTACGAAGGCACGAGGCACTATGGCTACACCTTC	CASSYEGTRHYGYTF
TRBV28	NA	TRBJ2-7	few	TGTGCCAGCAGTTTACAGACGGCCAGATCCTCCTACGAGCAGTACTTC	CASSLQTARSSYEQYF
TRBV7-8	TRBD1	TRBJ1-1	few	TGTGCCAGCAGCTTAGATCAGGGACAGGTAGACACTGAAGCTTTCTTT	CASSLDQGQVDTEAFF